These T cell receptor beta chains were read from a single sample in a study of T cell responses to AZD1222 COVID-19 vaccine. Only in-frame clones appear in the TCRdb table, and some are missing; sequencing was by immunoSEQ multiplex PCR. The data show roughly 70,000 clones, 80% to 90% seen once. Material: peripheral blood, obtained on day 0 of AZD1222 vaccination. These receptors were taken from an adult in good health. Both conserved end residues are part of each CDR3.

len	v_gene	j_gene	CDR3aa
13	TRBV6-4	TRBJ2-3	CASSVRSTDTQYF
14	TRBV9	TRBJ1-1	CASSVDPLGGEAFF
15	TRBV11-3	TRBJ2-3	CASSDRTSGTDTQYF
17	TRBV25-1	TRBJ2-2	CASSGNRQGRNTGELFF
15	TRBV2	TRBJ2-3	CASSQRAGAADTQYF
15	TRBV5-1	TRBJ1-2	CASRHDREILYGYTF
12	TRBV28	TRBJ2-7	CASSSTSGEQYF
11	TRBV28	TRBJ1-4	CASGGKEKLFF
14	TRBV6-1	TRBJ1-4	CASSELGREEKLFF
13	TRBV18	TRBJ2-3	CASSPDREDTQYF
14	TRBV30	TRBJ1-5	CAWRETGAHQPQHF
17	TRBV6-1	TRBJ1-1	CASSGTGAQRGVTEAFF
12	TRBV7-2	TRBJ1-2	CASSFAGRGYTF